Described below is a single T cell receptor beta chain sequence and its context. These data come from a study of T cell changes during pregnancy in multiple sclerosis. The repertoire was sequenced with immunoSEQ multiplex PCR; TCRdb's copy has only in-frame clones and lacks some. This table holds 55,000 to 75,000 clones, approximately 89% found once. In germline, CDR1 is SGHRS, CDR2 YFSETQ. V shed 8 bases and J 6 bases; nucleotides not matched to a gene: 11. CDR3 length equals 14 residues. The source was peripheral blood, collected in the third trimester of pregnancy. The sequence derives from a female donor in good health, enrolled as a control in a pregnancy study. The gene calls are TRBV5-1 and TRBJ1-2, with 9 nucleotides matching TRBD1. The chain's CDR3 is CASLGQGLYDGYTF. The CDR3 nucleotides read TGCGCCAGTTTGGGACAGGGCCTATATGATGGCTACACCTTC.